These 32 T cell receptor beta chains came from one sample sequenced in a study of T cells expressing NK-cell markers (dated by TCRdb to about 2020). Receptors were amplified or captured by 5' RACE. Sequencing took place on an Illumina HiSeq 2000. With the reads reprocessed by TCRdb, a single entry stands for each CDR3 protein sequence and no DNA is reported. In this sample's table one finds nearly 8,000 distinct CDR3 sequences. 10% of the sample is held by the ten biggest clonotypes. The sequencing input was blood T cells: a sorted CD56 or NKG2C T cell subset, CD4+ or CD8+ T cells, or bulk PBMC T cells (not recorded which). Every receptor here comes from a man between 18 and 35 years old in good health. Donor details come from another sample of the same person, matched by shared clones.

This chain uses TRBV5-5 with TRBJ1-5. The germline V gene has CDR1 SGHKS and CDR2 YYEKEE (reference sequence). The CDR3 has 15 residues. CDR3 loop: CASSLGRDSNQPQHF.

The chain couples TRBV12-3 or TRBV12-4 to TRBJ2-1. There are 13 residues in the CDR3. The CDR3 loop is CASTRSSYNEQFF.

Measured by frequency, this clonotype is medium-sized (0.01 to 0.1%). The gene calls are TRBV27 and TRBJ2-1; there is no DNA to check the TCRdb D call of TRBD1. The CDR3 covers 14 residues. Germline V gene data show CDR1 as MNHEY and CDR2 as SMNVEV (reference sequence). The CDR3: CASMEGAPYNEQFF.

CDR3 residues: CASSFSSGRVLFF. V is TRBV28 and J is TRBJ2-2; TCRdb picks TRBD2, but there is no DNA to check that call. CDR3 size: 13 residues. The V gene's germline CDR1 is MDHEN and CDR2 SYDVKM. Full variable domain (remainder filled in from reference TRBV28 and TRBJ2-2): DVKVTQSSRYLVKRTGEKVFLECVQDMDHENMFWYRQDPGLGLRLIYFSYDVKMKEKGDIPEGYSVSREKKERFSLILESASTNQTSMYLCASSFSSGRVLFFGEGSRLTVL.

V is TRBV6-5 and J is TRBJ2-1; TCRdb names TRBD2, which stays unverified in the absence of DNA. CDR3 length: 16 residues. Germline loops: CDR1 MNHEY, CDR2 SVGAGI. CDR3 sequence reads: CASSYSEREGPYEQFF.

This clonotype counts as medium-sized by frequency. The chain recombines TRBV12-3 or TRBV12-4 with TRBJ1-1. This CDR3 is built from 12 residues. This CDR3 reads CASSSGATEAFF.

V and J are TRBV3-1 and TRBJ2-7; the D call from TCRdb, TRBD2, cannot be confirmed without DNA. The germline gives CDR1 LGHDT, CDR2 YNNKEL (reference sequence). This CDR3 comprises 15 residues. The CDR3: CASSLAGESLDEQYF.

The rearrangement links TRBV28 to TRBJ2-1; TCRdb's D call of TRBD1 is untestable without DNA. CDR3 length: 16 residues. Looked up from germline, CDR1 is MDHEN and CDR2 is SYDVKM. This chain's CDR3 is CASSFPGPGGHNEQFF.

The rearrangement links TRBV30 to TRBJ2-5; TCRdb returns TRBD2, unconfirmable since there is no DNA. The CDR3 runs to 15 residues. Germline V gene sequence: CDR1 GTSNPN, CDR2 SVGIG (reference sequence). CDR3 amino acids: CAWSPPRQTQETQYF.

CDR3 protein: CASSSGGQGTYEQYF. The rearrangement uses TRBV5-4 and TRBJ2-7; with no DNA, the TCRdb D assignment of TRBD1 cannot be verified. This CDR3 is 15 amino acids long. The germline gives CDR1 SGHNT, CDR2 YYREEE (reference sequence).

The rearrangement joins TRBV11-2 to TRBJ1-1; the D call from TCRdb, TRBD1, cannot be confirmed without DNA. In germline, CDR1 is SGHAT, CDR2 FQNNGV. The CDR3 spans 15 residues. CDR3 sequence: CASSSVRTGATEAFF. Using reference TRBV11-2 and TRBJ1-1 for the parts outside the CDR3, the full variable domain is EAGVAQSPRYKIIEKRQSVAFWCNPISGHATLYWYQQILGQGPKLLIQFQNNGVVDDSQLPKDRFSAERLKGVDSTLKIQPAKLEDSAVYLCASSSVRTGATEAFFGQGTRLTVV.

The chain employs TRBV18 and TRBJ2-4; TCRdb proposes TRBD1, but this gene call is untestable without DNA. CDR3 length: 17 amino acids. The germline gives CDR1 KGHSH, CDR2 LQKENI. The CDR3 loop reads CASSPPKGALAKNIQYF.

This clonotype is large (0.1 to 1%) by frequency. The chain combines TRBV29-1 with TRBJ2-1; the TCRdb call, TRBD2, lacks DNA for checking. Looked up from germline, CDR1 is SQVTM and CDR2 is ANQGSEA. This CDR3 spans 14 amino acids. CDR3 residues: CSAVSPYPYNEQFF.

The chain's CDR3 is CASSSGSAGKETQYF. The V and J genes are TRBV28 and TRBJ2-5; there is no DNA to check the TCRdb D call of TRBD2. Per the germline V gene, CDR1 is MDHEN and CDR2 is SYDVKM. CDR3 length equals 15 residues. Full variable domain (rest looked up from reference TRBV28 and TRBJ2-5): DVKVTQSSRYLVKRTGEKVFLECVQDMDHENMFWYRQDPGLGLRLIYFSYDVKMKEKGDIPEGYSVSREKKERFSLILESASTNQTSMYLCASSSGSAGKETQYFGPGTRLLVL.

This clonotype is medium-sized by frequency. J is TRBJ2-2 and V is TRBV15. The CDR3 spans 14 residues. The germline gives CDR1 LNHNV, CDR2 YYDKDF (reference sequence). The CDR3 loop reads CATSRSTETGELFF.

This clonotype is labeled medium-sized (0.01 to 0.1%) based on frequency. V usage is TRBV12-5 and J usage is TRBJ2-5; the TCRdb call, TRBD2, lacks DNA for checking. Germline CDR1 is LGHNT and CDR2 is FRNRAP. CDR3 length equals 14 residues. CDR3 amino acids: CASGYTRAEETQYF. Variable domain in full (rest from reference TRBV12-5 and TRBJ2-5): DARVTQTPRHKVTEMGQEVTMRCQPILGHNTVFWYRQTMMQGLELLAYFRNRAPLDDSGMPKDRFSAEMPDATLATLKIQPSEPRDSAVYFCASGYTRAEETQYFGPGTRLLVL.

This clonotype is labeled medium-sized based on frequency. The chain combines TRBV4-2 with TRBJ2-1; TCRdb outputs TRBD1, but without DNA this stays unchecked. The CDR3 is 16 amino acids. CDR1 is LGHNA and CDR2 is YNFKEQ in the germline V gene. CDR3 region: CASSQEGSTGGPEQFF.

V usage is TRBV6-2 or TRBV6-3 and J usage is TRBJ1-4; TCRdb designates TRBD1, a call that cannot be tested without DNA. The CDR3 runs to 14 residues. In germline, CDR1 is MNHEY, CDR2 SVGEGT. CDR3 region: CASSAGRPGWKLFF.

V gene TRBV6-6 combines with J gene TRBJ1-1. The germline CDR1 and CDR2 sequences are MNHNY and SVGAGI (reference sequence). The CDR3 loop spans 13 amino acids. The CDR3 protein is CASITWGFDEAFF.

Judged by frequency, this clonotype is medium-sized. The chain is built from TRBV2 and TRBJ1-2. CDR1 and CDR2 from the germline V gene are SNHLY and FYNNEI. The CDR3 has 14 amino acids. The CDR3 region is CASRDPGTEYGYTF.

The V and J genes are TRBV6-2 or TRBV6-3 and TRBJ2-1; the D call from TCRdb, TRBD2, cannot be confirmed without DNA. The CDR3 totals 13 residues. Germline CDR1 and CDR2: MNHEY and SVGEGT. CDR3 protein: CASSYSLAGKQFF.

This chain joins TRBV12-3 or TRBV12-4 and TRBJ1-6. CDR3 length equals 13 residues. CDR3 in amino acids: CASSNLMRSPLHF.

The V gene is TRBV3-1, the J gene TRBJ2-1; as DNA is missing, the TRBD2 call by TCRdb cannot be tested. The CDR3 has 15 amino acids. CDR1 is LGHDT, CDR2 YNNKEL, per germline (reference sequence). The CDR3 region is CASSDSGPTYNEQFF.

The J gene is TRBJ2-3, the V gene TRBV11-2. The length of the CDR3 is 15 residues. Germline CDR1 SGHAT, CDR2 FQNNGV. CDR3 in amino acids: CASSTRLEVTDTQYF.

The V gene is TRBV15, the J gene TRBJ2-1; the D call of TRBD1 rests on TCRdb alone, since no DNA is present to check it. The CDR3 loop spans 16 amino acids. Germline-derived CDR1 and CDR2 are LNHNV and YYDKDF (reference sequence). CDR3: CATSRIGQKEGNEQFF.

The rearrangement joins TRBV2 to TRBJ2-5; TCRdb calls TRBD1, which cannot be checked without DNA. The germline CDR1 and CDR2 sequences are SNHLY and FYNNEI. This CDR3 is 14 amino acids long. The CDR3 protein is CASSYRGPSETQYF.

J is TRBJ2-7 and V is TRBV6-2 or TRBV6-3; there is no DNA to check the TCRdb D call of TRBD1. The CDR3 length is 13 residues. CDR1 is MNHEY and CDR2 is SVGEGT in the germline V gene. The CDR3 loop is CASDGGPRSEQYF.

The rearrangement links TRBV2 to TRBJ2-3. Germline V gene sequence: CDR1 SNHLY, CDR2 FYNNEI. The CDR3 is 12 amino acids. CDR3 protein: CASTRLADTQYF. Looking up the rest from reference TRBV2 and TRBJ2-3 gives the full variable domain: EPEVTQTPSHQVTQMGQEVILRCVPISNHLYFYWYRQILGQKVEFLVSFYNNEISEKSEIFDDQFSVERPDGSNFTLKIRSTKLEDSAMYFCASTRLADTQYFGPGTRLTVL.

The genes are TRBV6-5 and TRBJ2-3; the D call from TCRdb, TRBD2, cannot be confirmed without DNA. The CDR3 loop spans 15 amino acids. Germline lookup yields CDR1 MNHEY and CDR2 SVGAGI. CDR3: CASSLRGTTTDTQYF.

By frequency, this clonotype is medium-sized. The chain joins TRBV3-1 to TRBJ2-1. The CDR3 runs to 15 residues. Per germline, CDR1 LGHDT and CDR2 YNNKEL (reference sequence). The CDR3 region is CASSQVSTSYNEQFF.

The chain is built from TRBV4-1 and TRBJ2-7; TCRdb selects TRBD2, and the lack of DNA leaves this call unchecked. The germline V gene has CDR1 MGHRA and CDR2 YSYEKL. The CDR3 loop spans 18 amino acids. CDR3 amino acids: CASSQDPTMDSHSYEQYF.

This clonotype counts as medium-sized by frequency. The V gene is TRBV28, the J gene TRBJ2-1; as DNA is missing, the TRBD2 call by TCRdb cannot be tested. CDR1 is MDHEN, CDR2 SYDVKM, per germline. The CDR3 is 16 residues long. The CDR3 is CASSISGRSSYNEQFF.